The TCR beta chain described here comes from a study of blood T cell repertoires in COVID-19. Study-wide context: The origin of the acute and convalescent COVID-19 samples was the United States, Italy and Spain. The cDNA or gDNA used as material had been derived from T cells, B-cell-depleted T cells, or PBMCs.

In the authors' methods: Estimation of nucleated cell counts relied on the amplification of reference gene primers. Produced via immunoSEQ multiplex PCR; TCRdb's table is partial and in-frame only. V, J and clone size were drawn from that table, and D and trimming were deduced from the DNA. Of hundreds of thousands of clones detected, 75% to 90% appear once; the ten largest clones hold less than 2.5%. Between the trimmed V and J ends, which lost 7 bases and 5 bases, there was a span of 17 bases. This CDR3 region has 15 residues. Germline values: CDR1 SEHNR, CDR2 FQNEAQ (reference sequence). The specimen sequenced was peripheral blood. This clonotype was obtained from a man aged 18 to 30 with active or convalescent COVID-19. V usage is TRBV7-9 and J usage is TRBJ2-2; a weak D match, TRBD1 (6 bases). CDR3 nucleotide sequence: TGTGCCAGCATTAAACAGGGAGATGGGACCGGGGAGCTGTTTTTT. Its translation is CASIKQGDGTGELFF.